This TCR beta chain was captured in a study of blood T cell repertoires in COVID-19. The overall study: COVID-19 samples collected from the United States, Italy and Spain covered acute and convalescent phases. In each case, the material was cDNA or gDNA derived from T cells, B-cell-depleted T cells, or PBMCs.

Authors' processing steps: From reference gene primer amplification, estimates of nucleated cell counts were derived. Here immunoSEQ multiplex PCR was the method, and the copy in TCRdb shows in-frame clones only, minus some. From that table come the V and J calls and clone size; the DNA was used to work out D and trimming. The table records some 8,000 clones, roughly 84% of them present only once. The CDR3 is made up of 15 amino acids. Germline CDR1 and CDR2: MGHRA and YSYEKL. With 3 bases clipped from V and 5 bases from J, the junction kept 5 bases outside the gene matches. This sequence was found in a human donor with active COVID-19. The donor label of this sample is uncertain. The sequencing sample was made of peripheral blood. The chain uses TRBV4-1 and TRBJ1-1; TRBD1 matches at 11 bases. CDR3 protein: CASSHPDRGRTEAFF. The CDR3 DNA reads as TGCGCCAGCAGCCACCCGGACAGGGGGCGGACTGAAGCTTTCTTT.